A selection of T cell receptor beta chains follows, all from one sample in a study of shared clonotypes between healthy human individuals. TCRdb's table, derived via immunoSEQ multiplex PCR, lists solely in-frame clones and lacks some. The sample holds about 470,000 clones, around 79% seen once. The sequencing sample was made of PBMCs. All receptors derive from a woman in her thirties or forties in good health. Some clones in this sample may be carry-over from other donors' samples. CDR3s include the opening cysteine and the closing phenylalanine or tryptophan. D genes are given only for firm matches. Size values are once, few and many counts, or a class for expanded clones, and some rows have none.

d_call: TRBD1
v_call: TRBV27
clone_size: NA
j_call: TRBJ2-5
cdr3_nt: TGTGCCAGCAGTGCCGGGGACAGGGAAGAGACCCAGTACTTC
cdr3_aa: CASSAGDREETQYF

d_call: NA
v_call: TRBV27
clone_size: NA
j_call: TRBJ2-3
cdr3_nt: TGTGCCAGCACCCACCTGAGCACAGATACGCAGTATTTT
cdr3_aa: CASTHLSTDTQYF

d_call: TRBD2
v_call: TRBV27
clone_size: NA
j_call: TRBJ2-3
cdr3_nt: TGTGCCAGCCGGAGCGGGGGCCTTTTGCAGTATTTT
cdr3_aa: CASRSGGLLQYF

d_call: NA
v_call: TRBV1
clone_size: NA
j_call: TRBJ2-7
cdr3_nt: TGCACCAGCAGCCAGGGGGAGAATTACGAGCAGTACTTC
cdr3_aa: CTSSQGENYEQYF

d_call: NA
v_call: TRBV5-1
clone_size: NA
j_call: TRBJ2-2
cdr3_nt: TGCGCCAGCAGCTTGGGGGCGACTGGCACCGGGGAGCTGTTTTTT
cdr3_aa: CASSLGATGTGELFF

d_call: TRBD1
v_call: TRBV5-5
clone_size: NA
j_call: TRBJ1-5
cdr3_nt: TGTGCCAGCAGCCTAACAGGGGAGCATCAGCCCCAGCATTTT
cdr3_aa: CASSLTGEHQPQHF

d_call: NA
v_call: TRBV19
clone_size: NA
j_call: TRBJ2-5
cdr3_nt: TGTGCCAGTAGTATGTGGACAGAAGAGACCCAGTACTTC
cdr3_aa: CASSMWTEETQYF

d_call: NA
v_call: TRBV5-4
clone_size: NA
j_call: TRBJ2-5
cdr3_nt: TGTGCCAGCAGCGTAACAGGATCTGTAAAGACCCAGTACTTC
cdr3_aa: CASSVTGSVKTQYF

d_call: NA
v_call: TRBV7-5
clone_size: once
j_call: TRBJ2-1
cdr3_nt: TGTAGTGGGAGGCGGGCACGGTGTGAGCAGTTCTTC
cdr3_aa: CSGRRARCEQFF

d_call: TRBD1
v_call: TRBV11-3
clone_size: NA
j_call: TRBJ2-3
cdr3_nt: TGTGCCAGCAGCTTGGCCGGGACAGGGGCAAATACGCAGTATTTT
cdr3_aa: CASSLAGTGANTQYF

d_call: NA
v_call: TRBV9
clone_size: once
j_call: TRBJ1-6
cdr3_nt: TGTGCCAGCAGCGTAACGGACAGCTACTCACCCCTCCACTTT
cdr3_aa: CASSVTDSYSPLHF

d_call: NA
v_call: TRBV10-2
clone_size: once
j_call: TRBJ1-5
cdr3_nt: TGCGCCAGCAGTGAGACCAGTGGAAATCAGCCCCAGCATTTT
cdr3_aa: CASSETSGNQPQHF

d_call: NA
v_call: TRBV28
clone_size: NA
j_call: TRBJ2-7
cdr3_nt: TGTGCCAGCAGTTCCCCGGGTGAAGGGGGGCCCTACGAGCAGTACTTC
cdr3_aa: CASSSPGEGGPYEQYF

d_call: NA
v_call: TRBV7-2
clone_size: NA
j_call: TRBJ1-4
cdr3_nt: TGTGCCAGCAGCCTAGGGAGTCCGGGACCTCTGTTTTTT
cdr3_aa: CASSLGSPGPLFF

d_call: TRBD1
v_call: TRBV11-2
clone_size: NA
j_call: TRBJ1-6
cdr3_nt: TGTGCCAGCAGCTTAGTCTCCGGGACAGGGAATTCACCCCTCCACTTT
cdr3_aa: CASSLVSGTGNSPLHF

d_call: TRBD2
v_call: TRBV5-1
clone_size: NA
j_call: TRBJ2-3
cdr3_nt: TGCGCCAGCAGCTCCCGCGGGGGATCGACAGATACGCAGTATTTT
cdr3_aa: CASSSRGGSTDTQYF

d_call: NA
v_call: TRBV5-1
clone_size: once
j_call: TRBJ1-2
cdr3_nt: TGCGCCAGCAGCCCCTACCTGGACTATGGCTACACCTTC
cdr3_aa: CASSPYLDYGYTF

d_call: NA
v_call: TRBV20-1
clone_size: few
j_call: TRBJ1-2
cdr3_nt: TGCAGTGCGTTCTGGGACTATGGCTACACCTTC
cdr3_aa: CSAFWDYGYTF

d_call: NA
v_call: TRBV5-6
clone_size: NA
j_call: TRBJ2-3
cdr3_nt: TGTGCCAGCAGCGGACGGAAAAAAGGCACAGATACGCAGTATTTT
cdr3_aa: CASSGRKKGTDTQYF

d_call: TRBD2
v_call: TRBV6-1
clone_size: NA
j_call: TRBJ2-7
cdr3_nt: TGTGCCAGCACCTTTAGGACTAGCGGGAGTACATACTTC
cdr3_aa: CASTFRTSGSTYF

d_call: NA
v_call: TRBV25-1
clone_size: once
j_call: TRBJ2-5
cdr3_nt: TGTGCCAGCAGTCCGAAGGGGATGGGGTTAATAGAGACCCAGTACTTC
cdr3_aa: CASSPKGMGLIETQYF

d_call: NA
v_call: TRBV13
clone_size: once
j_call: TRBJ2-3
cdr3_nt: TGTGCCAGCAGCTTTCCCGGGACAAGGCAGTATTTT
cdr3_aa: CASSFPGTRQYF

d_call: TRBD2
v_call: TRBV29-1
clone_size: NA
j_call: TRBJ2-2
cdr3_nt: TGCAGCGTCCTCCCCCAGGATCGACTAGCGGGAGTAGCCGGGGAGCTGTTTTTT
cdr3_aa: CSVLPQDRLAGVAGELFF

d_call: TRBD2
v_call: TRBV19
clone_size: NA
j_call: TRBJ2-1
cdr3_nt: TGTGCCAGTACCTCCCCGGGACTAGACAATGAGCAGTTCTTC
cdr3_aa: CASTSPGLDNEQFF

d_call: NA
v_call: TRBV7-2
clone_size: NA
j_call: TRBJ2-7
cdr3_nt: TGTGCCAGCAGCTTGGGCTCCTACGAGCAGTACTTC
cdr3_aa: CASSLGSYEQYF

d_call: TRBD2
v_call: TRBV19
clone_size: NA
j_call: TRBJ2-7
cdr3_nt: TGTGCCAGTTCCCCCGGTTACGGCGGGAGGGTCTACGAGCAGTACTTC
cdr3_aa: CASSPGYGGRVYEQYF

d_call: NA
v_call: TRBV29-1
clone_size: NA
j_call: TRBJ2-6
cdr3_nt: TGCAGCGTCTTCCAGGGCGGCGGGGCCAACGTCCTGACTTTC
cdr3_aa: CSVFQGGGANVLTF

d_call: TRBD2
v_call: TRBV10-3
clone_size: NA
j_call: TRBJ2-3
cdr3_nt: TGTGCCATCAGTGAATGGACTAGCGGGAGTAACACAGATACGCAGTATTTT
cdr3_aa: CAISEWTSGSNTDTQYF

d_call: TRBD1
v_call: TRBV18
clone_size: NA
j_call: TRBJ2-5
cdr3_nt: TGTGCCAGCTCACTTCCCTCCCCTGGGACAGGTCAAGAGACCCAGTACTTC
cdr3_aa: CASSLPSPGTGQETQYF

d_call: TRBD1
v_call: TRBV7-3
clone_size: NA
j_call: TRBJ2-1
cdr3_nt: TGTGCCAGCAGCCCGACAGGGGCCACCTACAATGAGCAGTTCTTC
cdr3_aa: CASSPTGATYNEQFF

d_call: TRBD2
v_call: TRBV9
clone_size: few
j_call: TRBJ2-5
cdr3_nt: TGTGCCAGCAGCCCGCGTAGCGGGAGATCGCAGGGGACGCGCCAAGAGACCCAGTACTTC
cdr3_aa: CASSPRSGRSQGTRQETQYF

d_call: NA
v_call: TRBV10-3
clone_size: NA
j_call: TRBJ1-4
cdr3_nt: TGTGCCATCAGGAAGGACAGAACTAATGAAAAACTGTTTTTT
cdr3_aa: CAIRKDRTNEKLFF

d_call: TRBD2
v_call: TRBV7-2
clone_size: NA
j_call: TRBJ2-3
cdr3_nt: TGTGCCAGCAGCTTAGATACGCGGGAGGGAGGAGGAGATACGCAGTATTTT
cdr3_aa: CASSLDTREGGGDTQYF

d_call: NA
v_call: TRBV19
clone_size: few
j_call: TRBJ2-2
cdr3_nt: TGTGCCAGTAGTAAACTGGCGACCCCCGGGGAGCTGTTTTTT
cdr3_aa: CASSKLATPGELFF

d_call: NA
v_call: TRBV19
clone_size: NA
j_call: TRBJ1-2
cdr3_nt: TGTGCCAGTAGAAGTCTGGAGCTCCCTGGCTACACCTTC
cdr3_aa: CASRSLELPGYTF

d_call: NA
v_call: TRBV5-1
clone_size: NA
j_call: TRBJ2-7
cdr3_nt: TGCGCCAGCGGGGACCAGGGCTACGAGCAGTACTTC
cdr3_aa: CASGDQGYEQYF

d_call: TRBD1
v_call: TRBV6-1
clone_size: NA
j_call: TRBJ1-1
cdr3_nt: TGTGCCAGCAGTGTAACAGGGGGGAGCACTGAAGCTTTCTTT
cdr3_aa: CASSVTGGSTEAFF

d_call: NA
v_call: TRBV2
clone_size: NA
j_call: TRBJ1-3
cdr3_nt: TGTGCCAGCAGCCCGACCGACTCTGGAAACACCATATATTTT
cdr3_aa: CASSPTDSGNTIYF

d_call: NA
v_call: TRBV28
clone_size: NA
j_call: TRBJ2-7
cdr3_nt: TGTGCCAGCAGCGACCCTAGCTCCTACGAGCAGTACTTC
cdr3_aa: CASSDPSSYEQYF

d_call: TRBD1
v_call: TRBV29-1
clone_size: few
j_call: TRBJ1-2
cdr3_nt: TGCAGCGTTGAGACAGGGGGAGGCTATGGCTACACCTTC
cdr3_aa: CSVETGGGYGYTF

d_call: TRBD2
v_call: TRBV11-2
clone_size: NA
j_call: TRBJ2-7
cdr3_nt: TGTGCCAGCAGCTTAGTTTCTAGCGGGAGTTATCTGAACGAGCAGTACTTC
cdr3_aa: CASSLVSSGSYLNEQYF

d_call: NA
v_call: TRBV10-3
clone_size: NA
j_call: TRBJ2-1
cdr3_nt: TGTGCCATCCGACAGACCAGGGAGTTGTACAATGAGCAGTTCTTC
cdr3_aa: CAIRQTRELYNEQFF

d_call: NA
v_call: TRBV5-1
clone_size: NA
j_call: TRBJ1-5
cdr3_nt: TGCGCCAGCAGCCGATCCGGGGGGGTGAATCAGCCCCAGCATTTT
cdr3_aa: CASSRSGGVNQPQHF

d_call: NA
v_call: TRBV6-5
clone_size: NA
j_call: TRBJ2-2
cdr3_nt: TGTGCCAGCAGTTACTCATACGCTAACACCGGGGAGCTGTTTTTT
cdr3_aa: CASSYSYANTGELFF

d_call: NA
v_call: TRBV19
clone_size: NA
j_call: TRBJ1-1
cdr3_nt: TGTGCCAGTAGGTGGACAGACATGAACACTGAAGCTTTCTTT
cdr3_aa: CASRWTDMNTEAFF

d_call: NA
v_call: TRBV28
clone_size: NA
j_call: TRBJ2-6
cdr3_nt: TGTGCCAGCAGTTTAGCGGGGTCTGGGGCCAACGTCCTGACTTTC
cdr3_aa: CASSLAGSGANVLTF

d_call: NA
v_call: TRBV11-3
clone_size: once
j_call: TRBJ2-6
cdr3_nt: TGTGCCAGCAGCTCCTGGGCCAACGTCCTGACTTTC
cdr3_aa: CASSSWANVLTF

d_call: TRBD1
v_call: TRBV6-5
clone_size: NA
j_call: TRBJ1-5
cdr3_nt: TGTGCCAGCAGTCCACAGGGGGCTAGCAATCAGCCCCAGCATTTT
cdr3_aa: CASSPQGASNQPQHF

d_call: TRBD1
v_call: TRBV28
clone_size: NA
j_call: TRBJ1-2
cdr3_nt: TGTGCCACCTCGGACAGGGGGTATGGCTACACCTTC
cdr3_aa: CATSDRGYGYTF

d_call: TRBD2
v_call: TRBV11-2
clone_size: NA
j_call: TRBJ2-3
cdr3_nt: TGTGCCAGCAGCTTAGGGGCTAGCGGGGCGGGCACAGATACGCAGTATTTT
cdr3_aa: CASSLGASGAGTDTQYF

d_call: NA
v_call: TRBV28
clone_size: once
j_call: TRBJ2-6
cdr3_nt: TGTGCCAGCACCCGGACAAGGGCCAACGTCCTGACTTTC
cdr3_aa: CASTRTRANVLTF

d_call: NA
v_call: TRBV10-2
clone_size: NA
j_call: TRBJ2-1
cdr3_nt: TGCGCCAGCAGGTTAAAGCCTAGCTCTTACTACAATGAGCAGTTCTTC
cdr3_aa: CASRLKPSSYYNEQFF

d_call: NA
v_call: TRBV7-3
clone_size: NA
j_call: TRBJ2-3
cdr3_nt: TGTGCCAGCAGCCCAGGGTCCCCCGGGGATACGCAGTATTTT
cdr3_aa: CASSPGSPGDTQYF

d_call: NA
v_call: TRBV28
clone_size: NA
j_call: TRBJ2-2
cdr3_nt: TGTGCCAGCAGTCGAAGGACTGGCCTGACCGGGGAGCTGTTTTTT
cdr3_aa: CASSRRTGLTGELFF